Shown below are 27 T cell receptor beta chains from a single sample sequenced in a study of cytomegalovirus exposure and HLA in healthy donors. 60 Vbeta and 13 Jbeta primers were used in PCR. Repertoires were generated with immunoSEQ multiplex PCR, while TCRdb's copy carries only in-frame clones and drops some. This table has approximately 200,000 clones, 70% to 75% appearing once. Sequences were obtained from PBMCs. Receptor source: a man aged 25-45 years in good health and CMV-seropositive.

This clone has just a few counts. This rearrangement joins TRBV9 to TRBJ2-7, with D unclear. V was clipped by 0 bases and J by 5 bases, with 9 bases between them. CDR3 size: 13 residues. CDR1 SGDLS and CDR2 YYNGEE come from the germline V gene. The CDR3 sequence: CASSVVPSDEQYF. The CDR3 nucleotides are TGTGCCAGCAGCGTAGTTCCGTCGGACGAGCAGTACTTC.

The rearrangement uses TRBV7-9 and TRBJ2-1, with D possibly TRBD1 on 5 matching bases. This CDR3 spans 14 amino acids. Germline CDR1 reads SEHNR; CDR2 reads FQNEAQ (reference sequence). V lost 3 bases and J lost 3, with 9 bases in between. The CDR3 reads CASSLADSYNEQFF. CDR3 DNA: TGTGCCAGCAGCTTGGCTGACAGCTACAATGAGCAGTTCTTC.

This clone was observed a single time. J is TRBJ1-1 and V is TRBV4-3, with 8 positions matching TRBD1. There are 14 residues in the CDR3. In germline, CDR1 is LGHNA, CDR2 YSLEER. J gave up 4 bases and V 1 base, and 2 bases lay outside the gene matches. CDR3: CASSQGQGITEAFF. CDR3 coding DNA: TGCGCCAGCAGCCAAGGACAGGGGATCACTGAAGCTTTCTTT.

The chain recombines TRBV2 with TRBJ2-7; D is possibly TRBD1 (7 bases). From germline, CDR1 is SNHLY and CDR2 FYNNEI. Trimming shortened V by 2 bases and J by 3 bases, and 11 bases separated the two germline ends. The length of the CDR3 is 14 residues. CDR3 coding DNA: TGTGCCAGCAGTGAATGGCAGGGGGGCTACGAGCAGTACTTC. Translation gives CASSEWQGGYEQYF.

The chain carries TRBV20-1 and TRBJ2-5; a weak D match, TRBD1 (5 bases). In germline, CDR1 is DFQATT, CDR2 SNEGSKA (reference sequence). V dropped 7 bases and J dropped 1 base, with 7 bases sitting between them. The CDR3 runs to 11 residues. The CDR3 is CSGQGQETQYF. CDR3 DNA: TGCAGTGGGCAGGGCCAAGAGACCCAGTACTTC.

As for this clone: This same CDR3 is encoded by further DNA sequences in the sample. The J gene is TRBJ1-5, the V gene TRBV6-5; D remains ambiguous. Germline-derived CDR1 and CDR2 are MNHEY and SVGAGI. CDR3 length: 16 amino acids. The V end lost 4 bases, the J end lost 0 bases, and 13 bases lay between the germline ends. The CDR3 spells CASSSPGGYSNQPQHF. Written as DNA, the CDR3 is TGTGCCAGCAGTTCGCCGGGAGGGTATAGCAATCAGCCCCAGCATTTT.

The chain recombines TRBV30 with TRBJ2-1, with a tentative D call TRBD1 (6 bases). Germline V gene data show CDR1 as GTSNPN and CDR2 as SVGIG (reference sequence). V lost 1 base, J lost 15 bases, and 13 bases lay in between. This CDR3 has 11 residues. CDR3 nucleotide sequence: TGTGCCTGGAGTGCAGGGGTTAGGGCGTTCTTC. Amino acids: CAWSAGVRAFF. The variable domain in full, with the rest retrieved from reference TRBV30 and TRBJ2-1, is SQTIHQWPATLVQPVGSPLSLECTVEGTSNPNLYWYRQAAGRGLQLLFYSVGIGQISSEVPQNLSASRPQDRQFILSSKKLLLSDSGFYLCAWSAGVRAFFGPGTRLTVL.

About this clone itself: In the same sample, other DNA sequences code for this CDR3. This rearrangement joins TRBV28 to TRBJ2-7; TRBD1 matches 7 bases. The CDR3 has 12 amino acids. Germline assignment: CDR1 MDHEN and CDR2 SYDVKM. The J segment lost 4 bases and the V segment lost 5 bases, leaving 2 bases of the junction unmatched. The CDR3 protein is CASSPGQYEQYF. The CDR3 DNA follows: TGTGCCAGCAGTCCGGGACAGTACGAGCAGTACTTC.

The rearrangement joins TRBV19 to TRBJ2-1, with 9 bases identical to TRBD1. The length of the CDR3 is 16 residues. V lost 5 bases and J lost 4; bases outside the gene matches: 9. Germline V CDR1 and CDR2: LNHDA, SQIVND (reference sequence). As DNA, the CDR3 is TGTGCCAGTAGTTCGTCCGGGACAGGGTGGTACAATGAGCAGTTCTTC. Its translation: CASSSSGTGWYNEQFF.

The chain is built from TRBV30 and TRBJ1-4, with 7 bases lining up with TRBD1. This CDR3 has 17 residues. Germline lookup yields CDR1 GTSNPN and CDR2 SVGIG (reference sequence). V shed 3 bases and J 8 bases; nucleotides not matched to a gene: 18. The chain's CDR3 is CAWSPGPLTGREEKLFF. CDR3 DNA: TGTGCCTGGAGCCCTGGACCGCTGACAGGGCGTGAAGAAAAACTGTTTTTT.

This rearrangement joins TRBV28 to TRBJ2-3, with 8 bases aligning to TRBD1. The germline CDR1 and CDR2 sequences are MDHEN and SYDVKM. After removal of 5 bases from V and 5 bases from J, the junction contained 3 bases not matched to a gene. The CDR3 has 13 amino acids. CDR3 residues: CASSDTGGDTQYF. The CDR3 nucleotides are TGTGCCAGCAGTGATACAGGGGGAGATACGCAGTATTTT.

The chain has TRBV10-3 and TRBJ2-1; 12 bases align to TRBD2. Germline V CDR1 and CDR2: ENHRY, SYGVKD. V was clipped by 6 bases and J by 5 bases; unmatched bases: 5. The CDR3 sequence is 15 residues long. As DNA, the CDR3 is TGTGCCATCAGCCCCCTAGCGGGGGGGCACAATGAGCAGTTCTTC. Its protein is CAISPLAGGHNEQFF.

The J gene is TRBJ2-1, the V gene TRBV28, with a weak D call TRBD2 (5 bases). Germline values: CDR1 MDHEN, CDR2 SYDVKM. V was cut by 6 bases and J by 0 bases, with 12 bases left in between. The CDR3 is 15 amino acids. The CDR3 sequence is CASSEGTVSYNEQFF. The CDR3 DNA reads as TGTGCCAGCAGCGAGGGAACTGTCTCCTACAATGAGCAGTTCTTC.

The V and J genes are TRBV7-9 and TRBJ2-3; 7 bases line up with TRBD2. Trimming removed 3 bases from V and 0 bases from J; junction bases left unmatched: 3. The length of the CDR3 is 15 residues. Germline V CDR1 and CDR2: SEHNR, FQNEAQ (reference sequence). The DNA for the CDR3 is TGTGCCAGCAGCTTGGGGGGGGATAGCACAGATACGCAGTATTTT. It translates to CASSLGGDSTDTQYF. The full variable domain, in which reference TRBV7-9 and TRBJ2-3 provide the parts outside the CDR3, is DTGVSQNPRHKITKRGQNVTFRCDPISEHNRLYWYRQTLGQGPEFLTYFQNEAQLEKSRLLSDRFSAERPKGSFSTLEIQRTEQGDSAMYLCASSLGGDSTDTQYFGPGTRLTVL.

This rearrangement joins TRBV7-9 to TRBJ2-7; D is possibly TRBD1 (5 bases). This CDR3 is 11 amino acids long. V was shortened by 3 bases and J by 12 bases, with 12 bases between the two germline ends. Germline V gene sequence: CDR1 SEHNR, CDR2 FQNEAQ (reference sequence). In DNA form, the CDR3 reads TGTGCCAGCAGCTTGGGCCAGGGTCTGTACTTC. Translating it yields CASSLGQGLYF.

The CDR3 DNA sequence: TGCGCCAGCAGCCAAGCAATCGCTGTCGCGGGTGAAGCTTTCTTT. Translation gives CASSQAIAVAGEAFF. The V call is TRBV4-3, the J call TRBJ1-1; D remains ambiguous. The CDR3 has 15 residues. The ends were cut back, 1 base at V and 7 bases at J, with 16 bases in the middle. Germline V CDR1 and CDR2: LGHNA, YSLEER.

This chain joins TRBV13 and TRBJ2-3; 11 positions agree with TRBD2. The trim removed 4 bases at V and 0 bases at J, leaving 15 bases unmatched. The CDR3 length is 20 residues. Germline CDR1 and CDR2: PRHDT and FYEKMQ (reference sequence). The CDR3, as DNA: TGTGCCAGCAGCTCCCTAGCGGGAGGTTCGCTTGGACCTAGCACAGATACGCAGTATTTT. Its protein is CASSSLAGGSLGPSTDTQYF.

The rearrangement links TRBV27 to TRBJ2-7; TRBD2 might be the D (5 bases). The germline V and J ends were trimmed by 8 bases and 5 bases, with 10 bases remaining between them. The germline V gene encodes CDR1 MNHEY and CDR2 SMNVEV (reference sequence). There are 11 residues in the CDR3. DNA for the CDR3: TGTGCCAGCGGGAGTGTCCACGAGCAGTACTTC. Translation: CASGSVHEQYF.

V gene TRBV14 combines with J gene TRBJ1-5; D not certain. Germline CDR1 is SGHDN and CDR2 is FVKESK. The CDR3 runs to 13 residues. V lost 4 bases to trimming and J lost 5 bases, with 9 bases between them. This chain's CDR3 is CASSRTPYQPQHF. The CDR3 region has the DNA TGTGCCAGCAGCCGAACTCCCTATCAGCCCCAGCATTTT.

This sequence joins TRBV6-5 and TRBJ2-1; D gene unclear. The CDR3 extends over 15 amino acids. Germline CDR1 MNHEY, CDR2 SVGAGI. The V end was cut by 5 bases, the J end by 0 bases, with 11 bases between. CDR3 sequence (DNA): TGTGCCAGCAGTCTCTCCCCGAGCTCCTACAATGAGCAGTTCTTC. Translated, it gives CASSLSPSSYNEQFF.

The gene calls are TRBV4-2 and TRBJ1-5; D remains unclear. The CDR3 runs to 15 residues. The germline V gene has CDR1 LGHNA and CDR2 YNFKEQ. With 0 bases removed from V and 0 bases from J, the gap between germline ends came to 6 bases. This CDR3 is CASSQESGSNQPQHF. CDR3 DNA sequence: TGTGCCAGCAGCCAAGAAAGCGGTAGCAATCAGCCCCAGCATTTT.

J is TRBJ2-7 and V is TRBV29-1; D might be TRBD1 (7 bases). The CDR3 spans 14 residues. Germline values: CDR1 SQVTM, CDR2 ANQGSEA. The germline V and J ends were trimmed by 3 bases and 3 bases, with 15 bases remaining between them. Written as DNA, the CDR3 is TGCAGCGTTGAGCTGCCAGGGGGAGGCTACGAGCAGTACTTC. This gives the protein CSVELPGGGYEQYF.

The V call is TRBV4-1, the J call TRBJ2-5; D gene uncertain. CDR3 length: 15 residues. V was pared by 0 bases and J by 3 bases, with 11 bases between. The germline V gene encodes CDR1 MGHRA and CDR2 YSYEKL. The CDR3 region has the DNA TGCGCCAGCAGCCAAGAAGGAGCCTCCGAAGAGACCCAGTACTTC. It codes for CASSQEGASEETQYF.

This sequence joins TRBV19 and TRBJ2-2; 7 nucleotides agree with TRBD2. This CDR3 contains 15 residues. The junction had 8 bases not matched to a gene; V was cut back by 6 bases and J by 4 bases. Germline V gene lookup returns CDR1 LNHDA and CDR2 SQIVND (reference sequence). CDR3 coding DNA: TGTGCCAGTAGGGAGGAAGGGAGGGGCACCGGGGAGCTGTTTTTT. Its translation is CASREEGRGTGELFF.

V usage is TRBV4-2 and J usage is TRBJ2-3; the D gene is possibly TRBD2 (5 bases). The CDR3 has 15 residues. Germline assignment: CDR1 LGHNA and CDR2 YNFKEQ. The V end lost 0 bases, the J end lost 7 bases, and 14 bases lay between the germline ends. The CDR3 nucleotides read TGTGCCAGCAGCCAAGAAAGGGCGGACTCAAATACGCAGTATTTT. This codes for CASSQERADSNTQYF.

This clone was observed a few times. The chain uses TRBV10-3 and TRBJ2-5; 11 bases map to TRBD1. The CDR3 extends over 15 amino acids. V lost 8 bases and J lost 2; bases outside the gene matches: 7. CDR1 and CDR2 from the germline V gene are ENHRY and SYGVKD. The CDR3 DNA reads as TGTGCCATCTCCCCCCGGGACAGGGGGCAAGAGACCCAGTACTTC. Amino acids: CAISPRDRGQETQYF.

The chain carries TRBV7-8 and TRBJ2-6, with 7 bases aligning to TRBD1. This CDR3 contains 18 residues. The germline CDR1 and CDR2 sequences are SGHVS and FQNEAQ. The V segment lost 5 bases and the J segment 2 bases; nucleotides outside the gene matches: 12. Written as DNA, the CDR3 is TGTGCCAGCAGCCCGTCGGGGACAGCGCTACCTGGGGCCAACGTCCTGACTTTC. Translated: CASSPSGTALPGANVLTF.